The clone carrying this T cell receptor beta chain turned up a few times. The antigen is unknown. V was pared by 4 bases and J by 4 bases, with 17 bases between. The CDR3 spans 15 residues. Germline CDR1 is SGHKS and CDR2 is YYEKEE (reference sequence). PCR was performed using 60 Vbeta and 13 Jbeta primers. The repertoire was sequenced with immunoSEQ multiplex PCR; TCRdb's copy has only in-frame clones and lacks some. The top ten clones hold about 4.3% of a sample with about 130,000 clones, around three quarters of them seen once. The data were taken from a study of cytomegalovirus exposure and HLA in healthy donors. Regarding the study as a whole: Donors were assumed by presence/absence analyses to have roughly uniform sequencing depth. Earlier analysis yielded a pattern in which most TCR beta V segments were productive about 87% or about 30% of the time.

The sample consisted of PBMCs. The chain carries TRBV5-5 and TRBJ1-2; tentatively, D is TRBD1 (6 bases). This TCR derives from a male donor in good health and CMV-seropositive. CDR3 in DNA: TGTGCCAGCAGCGTCCACTCGGGACAATTCTATGGCTACACCTTC. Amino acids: CASSVHSGQFYGYTF.